This T cell receptor (beta chain) was sequenced during a study of shared T cell receptors in the human thymus. The ends lost 6 bases at V and 5 bases at J; junction bases unmatched: 6. Germline V gene lookup returns CDR1 MNHNY and CDR2 SVGAGI (reference sequence). This CDR3 has 15 amino acids. Sequenced by immunoSEQ multiplex PCR; TCRdb stores in-frame clones only, minus some. Among over 650,000 clones, around 87% were seen once, and the ten largest hold about 0.0094%. The same data also contributed to another study, on human thymus T cells. That source reports: Healthy Finnish infants undergoing corrective surgery for congenital heart defects were used as donors. Thymus specimens were resections from corrective heart surgery.

The rearrangement links TRBV6-6 to TRBJ2-1; TRBD2 matches 11 bases. Material for sequencing was thymocytes. The clonotype originates from a boy in the first two years of life with a congenital heart defect. The CDR3 sequence: CASRLAGGPDNEQFF. The CDR3 DNA is TGTGCCAGCAGATTAGCGGGGGGGCCCGACAATGAGCAGTTCTTC.